This T cell receptor beta chain was obtained from a study of blood T cell repertoires in COVID-19. Clones were read by immunoSEQ multiplex PCR, and TCRdb kept only the in-frame ones, dropping some. The profile covers roughly 100,000 clones, with around nine tenths appearing a single time and around 2.1% taken by the ten largest. This CDR3 is built from 13 residues. The V end was cut by 6 bases, the J end by 7 bases, with 15 bases between. Sequenced sample: peripheral blood. J is TRBJ1-2 and V is TRBV12-3 or TRBV12-4, with D possibly being TRBD1 (6 bases). This TCR derives from a man between 45 and 60 years old with COVID-19, enrolled during active disease. In DNA, the CDR3 is TGTGCCAGCAGCACTCAGGGGTTTGCTGGCTACACCTTC. This gives the protein CASSTQGFAGYTF.